The entry that follows covers one T cell receptor beta chain sequence. Its matching antigen is unknown. This record comes from a study of Ad26.COV2.S vaccination and SARS-CoV-2 variants. The study's findings and limits: Vaccinees displayed broader spike-specific TCR repertoires than placebo recipients. Measurements of TCR breadth and depth may have given underestimates of the total T cell responses.

Treatment here: around 19 received Ad26.COV2.S at low or high dose, single or two shots; roughly five received placebo; per-sample allocation not given. Vaccine and placebo recipients were sampled on day 63 after the first injection. This CDR3 comprises 15 residues. Sequenced by immunoSEQ multiplex PCR; TCRdb stores in-frame clones only, minus some. This table has 400,000 or so clones, 75% to 90% appearing once. Material: peripheral blood, obtained in a trial of Ad26.COV2.S vaccine versus placebo. This receptor was identified in a person between 18 and 60 years old who received the Ad26.COV2.S COVID-19 vaccine or a placebo. The chain uses TRBV7-5 and TRBJ1-1. TRBV7-5 is noted as a pseudogene. CDR3 in amino acids: CVRSSGPLPNTEAFF. DNA of the CDR3: TGTGTCAGAAGCTCCGGTCCGCTCCCGAACACTGAAGCTTTCTTT.